This TCR beta chain is drawn from a study of cytomegalovirus exposure and HLA in healthy donors. Study-wide findings and caveats: Association of a missense DCLRE1C variant with TCR beta V- and J-gene trimming was reported in a later analysis. According to a later analysis, donors in an Asian-associated ancestry cluster reportedly had fewer N-insertions than the roughly 660-donor mean.

A word on this clone: Its cognate antigen is unknown.

Between the trimmed V and J ends, which lost 0 bases and 2 bases, there was a span of 10 bases. Per the germline V gene, CDR1 is SGHTA and CDR2 is FQGNSA. The CDR3 is 15 residues long. The PCR made use of 60 Vbeta and 13 Jbeta primers. Original analysis: There were about 80 million unique TCR beta chains by a later count, and about 11 million of them were shared. Produced via immunoSEQ multiplex PCR; TCRdb's table is partial and in-frame only. The V and J calls and clone size were taken over from that table, and D and trimming were inferred from the DNA. The table includes approximately 160,000 clones, less than 90% detected once.

This clonotype was obtained from a woman between 45 and 60 years old in good health and CMV-seropositive. This sequence joins TRBV7-2 and TRBJ1-1; no firm D call. Sample: PBMCs. CDR3: CASSLAAGSNTEAFF. The CDR3 bases are TGTGCCAGCAGCTTAGCTGCAGGATCTAACACTGAAGCTTTCTTT.